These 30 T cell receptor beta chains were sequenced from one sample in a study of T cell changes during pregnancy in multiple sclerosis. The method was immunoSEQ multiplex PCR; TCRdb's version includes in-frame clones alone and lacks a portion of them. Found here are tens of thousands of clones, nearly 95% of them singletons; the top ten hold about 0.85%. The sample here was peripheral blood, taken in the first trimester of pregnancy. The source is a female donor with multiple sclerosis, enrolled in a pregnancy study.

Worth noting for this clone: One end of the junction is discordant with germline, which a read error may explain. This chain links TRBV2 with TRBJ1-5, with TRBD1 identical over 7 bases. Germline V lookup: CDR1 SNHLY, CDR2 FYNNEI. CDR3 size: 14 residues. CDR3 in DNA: TGTGCCAGCAGCGAAGGGGGCTTCGGGCAGCCCCAGCATTTT. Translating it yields CASSEGGFGQPQHF.

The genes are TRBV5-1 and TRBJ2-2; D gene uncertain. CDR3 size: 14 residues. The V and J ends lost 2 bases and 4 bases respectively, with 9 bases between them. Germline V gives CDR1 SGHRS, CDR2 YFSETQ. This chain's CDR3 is CASSLPDLTGELFF. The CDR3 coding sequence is TGCGCCAGCAGCTTACCAGATCTCACCGGGGAGCTGTTTTTT. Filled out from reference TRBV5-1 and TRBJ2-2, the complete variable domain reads KAGVTQTPRYLIKTRGQQVTLSCSPISGHRSVSWYQQTPGQGLQFLFEYFSETQRNKGNFPGRFSGRQFSNSRSEMNVSTLELGDSALYLCASSLPDLTGELFFGEGSRLTVL.

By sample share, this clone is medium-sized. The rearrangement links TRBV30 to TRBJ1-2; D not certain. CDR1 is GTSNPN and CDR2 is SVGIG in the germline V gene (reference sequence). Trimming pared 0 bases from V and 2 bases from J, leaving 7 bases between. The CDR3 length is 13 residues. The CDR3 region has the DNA TGTGCCTGGAGTGTAACGGAGAACTATGGCTACACCTTC. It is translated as CAWSVTENYGYTF.

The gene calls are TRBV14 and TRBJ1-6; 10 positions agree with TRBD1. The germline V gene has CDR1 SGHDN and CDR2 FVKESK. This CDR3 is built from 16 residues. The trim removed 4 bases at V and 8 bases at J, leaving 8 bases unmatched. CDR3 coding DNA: TGTGCCAGCAGCCCTAGAGGCGGGACAGGGGATTCACCCCTCCACTTT. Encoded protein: CASSPRGGTGDSPLHF.

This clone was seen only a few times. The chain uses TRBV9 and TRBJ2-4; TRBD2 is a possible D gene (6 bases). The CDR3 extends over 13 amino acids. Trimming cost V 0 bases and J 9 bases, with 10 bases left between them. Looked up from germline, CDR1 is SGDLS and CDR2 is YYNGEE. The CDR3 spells CASSVEAGRIQYF. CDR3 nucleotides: TGTGCCAGCAGCGTAGAGGCGGGACGCATTCAGTACTTC.

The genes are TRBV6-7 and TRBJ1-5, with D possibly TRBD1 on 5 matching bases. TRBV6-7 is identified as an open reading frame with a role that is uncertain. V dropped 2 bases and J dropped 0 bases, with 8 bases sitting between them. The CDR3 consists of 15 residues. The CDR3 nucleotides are TGTGCCAGCAGTTACGACAGCGATAGCAATCAGCCCCAGCATTTT. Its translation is CASSYDSDSNQPQHF.

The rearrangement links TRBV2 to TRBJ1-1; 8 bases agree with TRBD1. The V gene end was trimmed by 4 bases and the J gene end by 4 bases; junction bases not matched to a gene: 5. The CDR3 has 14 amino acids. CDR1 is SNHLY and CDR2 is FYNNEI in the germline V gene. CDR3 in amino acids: CASSGQGIITEAFF. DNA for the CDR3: TGTGCCAGCAGTGGACAGGGGATAATCACTGAAGCTTTCTTT.

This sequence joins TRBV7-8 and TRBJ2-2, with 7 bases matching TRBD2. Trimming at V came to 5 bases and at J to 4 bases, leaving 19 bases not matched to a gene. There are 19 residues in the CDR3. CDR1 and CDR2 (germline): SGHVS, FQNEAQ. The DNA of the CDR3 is TGTGCCAGCAGCCCCCTTCTGGGCGGGGGAGCTCGCGGCACCGGGGAGCTGTTTTTT. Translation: CASSPLLGGGARGTGELFF.

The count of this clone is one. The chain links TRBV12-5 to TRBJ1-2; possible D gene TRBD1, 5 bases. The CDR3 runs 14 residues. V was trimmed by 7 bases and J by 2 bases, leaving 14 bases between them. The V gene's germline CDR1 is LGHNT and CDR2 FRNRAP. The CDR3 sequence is CASAPRQPNYGYTF. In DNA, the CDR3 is TGTGCTAGTGCCCCCCGACAGCCCAACTATGGCTACACCTTC.

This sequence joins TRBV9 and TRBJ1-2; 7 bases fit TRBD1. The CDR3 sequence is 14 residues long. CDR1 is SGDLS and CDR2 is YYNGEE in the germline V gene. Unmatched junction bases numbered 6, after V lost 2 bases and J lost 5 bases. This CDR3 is CASSVAQQGYGYTF. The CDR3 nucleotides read TGTGCCAGCAGCGTGGCCCAACAGGGGTATGGCTACACCTTC.

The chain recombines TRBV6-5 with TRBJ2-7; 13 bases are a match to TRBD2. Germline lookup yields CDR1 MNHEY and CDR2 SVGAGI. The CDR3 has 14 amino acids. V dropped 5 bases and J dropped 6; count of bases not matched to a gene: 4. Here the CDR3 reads CASSAGTSGTEQYF. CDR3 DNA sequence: TGTGCCAGCAGTGCCGGGACTAGCGGGACCGAGCAGTACTTC.

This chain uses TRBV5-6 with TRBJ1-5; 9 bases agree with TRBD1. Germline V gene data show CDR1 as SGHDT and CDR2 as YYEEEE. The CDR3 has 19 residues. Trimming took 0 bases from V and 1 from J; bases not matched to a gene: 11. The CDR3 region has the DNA TGTGCCAGCAGCTTGGCGACAGGGGGAAGAACGGGAAGCAATCAGCCCCAGCATTTT. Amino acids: CASSLATGGRTGSNQPQHF.

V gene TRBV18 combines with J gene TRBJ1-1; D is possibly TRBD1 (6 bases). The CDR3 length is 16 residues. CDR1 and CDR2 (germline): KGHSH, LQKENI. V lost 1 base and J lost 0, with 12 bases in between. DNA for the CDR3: TGTGCCAGCTCACCACAACAGGGTGGAATGAACACTGAAGCTTTCTTT. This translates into CASSPQQGGMNTEAFF.

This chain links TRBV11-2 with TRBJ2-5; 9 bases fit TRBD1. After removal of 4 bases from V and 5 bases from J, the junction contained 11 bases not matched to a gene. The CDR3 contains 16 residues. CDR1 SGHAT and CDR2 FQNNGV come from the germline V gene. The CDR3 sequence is CASSWGQGEIWETQYF. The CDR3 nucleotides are TGTGCCAGCAGCTGGGGACAGGGAGAAATCTGGGAGACCCAGTACTTC.

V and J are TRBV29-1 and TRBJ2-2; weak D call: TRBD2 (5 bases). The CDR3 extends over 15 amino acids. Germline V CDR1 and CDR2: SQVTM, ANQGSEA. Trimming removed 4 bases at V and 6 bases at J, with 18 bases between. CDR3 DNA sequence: TGCAGCGTTGGGTTCCGACGGGGTGGGGCCGGGGAGCTGTTTTTT. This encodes CSVGFRRGGAGELFF.

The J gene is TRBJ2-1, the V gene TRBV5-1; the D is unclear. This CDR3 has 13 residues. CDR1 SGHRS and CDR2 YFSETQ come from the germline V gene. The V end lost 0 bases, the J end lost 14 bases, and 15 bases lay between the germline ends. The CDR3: CASSLVAATSKFF. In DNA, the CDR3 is TGCGCCAGCAGCTTGGTGGCAGCGACCAGTAAGTTCTTC.

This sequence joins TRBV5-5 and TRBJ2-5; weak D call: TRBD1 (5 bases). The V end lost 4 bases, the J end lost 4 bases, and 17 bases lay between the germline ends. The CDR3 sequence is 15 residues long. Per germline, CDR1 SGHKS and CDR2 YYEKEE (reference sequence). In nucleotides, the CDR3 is TGTGCCAGCAGCCCAGACTTGGGGCAGAGAGAGACCCAGTACTTC. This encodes CASSPDLGQRETQYF.

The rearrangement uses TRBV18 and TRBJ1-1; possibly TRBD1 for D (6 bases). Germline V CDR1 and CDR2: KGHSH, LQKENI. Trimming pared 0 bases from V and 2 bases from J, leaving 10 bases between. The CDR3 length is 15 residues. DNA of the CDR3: TGTGCCAGCTCACCACCGGGGGCAGCCAACACTGAAGCTTTCTTT. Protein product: CASSPPGAANTEAFF.

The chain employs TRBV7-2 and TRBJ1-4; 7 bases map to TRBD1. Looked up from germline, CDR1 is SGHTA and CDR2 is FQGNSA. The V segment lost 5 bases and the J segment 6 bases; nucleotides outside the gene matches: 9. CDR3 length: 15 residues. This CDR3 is CASSPEQGSHEKLFF. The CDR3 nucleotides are TGTGCCAGCAGCCCGGAACAGGGGAGTCATGAAAAACTGTTTTTT.

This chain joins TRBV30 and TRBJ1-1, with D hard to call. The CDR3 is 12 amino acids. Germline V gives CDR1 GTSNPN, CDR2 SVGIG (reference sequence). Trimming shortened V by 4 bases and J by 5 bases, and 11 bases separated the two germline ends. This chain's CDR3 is CAWTPRTTEAFF. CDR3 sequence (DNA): TGTGCCTGGACTCCCCGAACAACTGAAGCTTTCTTT.

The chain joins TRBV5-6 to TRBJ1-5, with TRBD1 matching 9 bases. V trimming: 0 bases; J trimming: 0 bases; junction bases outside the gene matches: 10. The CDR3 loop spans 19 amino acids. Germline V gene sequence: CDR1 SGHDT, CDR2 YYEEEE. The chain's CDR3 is CASSLGVGDRAYSNQPQHF. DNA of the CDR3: TGTGCCAGCAGCTTGGGCGTTGGGGACAGGGCGTATAGCAATCAGCCCCAGCATTTT.

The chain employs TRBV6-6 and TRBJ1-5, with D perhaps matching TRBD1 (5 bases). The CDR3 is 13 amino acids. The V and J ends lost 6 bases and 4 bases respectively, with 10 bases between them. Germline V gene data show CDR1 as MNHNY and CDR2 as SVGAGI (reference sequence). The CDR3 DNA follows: TGTGCCAGCAGCCGACAGTCAAATCAGCCCCAGCATTTT. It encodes CASSRQSNQPQHF.

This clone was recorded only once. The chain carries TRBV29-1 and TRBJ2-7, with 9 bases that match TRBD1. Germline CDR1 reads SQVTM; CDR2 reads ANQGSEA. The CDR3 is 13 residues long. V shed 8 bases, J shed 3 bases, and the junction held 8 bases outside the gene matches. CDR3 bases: TGCAGCACCCGACAGGGGGGGGACTACGAGCAGTACTTC. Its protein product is CSTRQGGDYEQYF.

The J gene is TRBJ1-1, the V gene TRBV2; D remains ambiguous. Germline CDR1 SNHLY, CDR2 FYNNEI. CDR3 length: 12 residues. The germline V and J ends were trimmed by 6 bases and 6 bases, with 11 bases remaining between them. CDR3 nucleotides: TGTGCCAGCAGCGTAGACGGGGCTGAAGCTTTCTTT. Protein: CASSVDGAEAFF.

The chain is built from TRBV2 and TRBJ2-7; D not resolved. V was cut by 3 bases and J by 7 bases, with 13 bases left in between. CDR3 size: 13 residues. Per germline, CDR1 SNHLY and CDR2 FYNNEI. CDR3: CASSDPSTQEQYF. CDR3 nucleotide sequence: TGTGCCAGCAGTGACCCCTCCACACAGGAGCAGTACTTC.

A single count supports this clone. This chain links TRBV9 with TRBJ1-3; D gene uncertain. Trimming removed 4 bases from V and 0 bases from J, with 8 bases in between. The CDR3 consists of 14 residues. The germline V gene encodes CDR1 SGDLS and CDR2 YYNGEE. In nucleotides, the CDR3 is TGTGCCAGCAGCCAGGTTATCTCTGGAAACACCATATATTTT. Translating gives CASSQVISGNTIYF.

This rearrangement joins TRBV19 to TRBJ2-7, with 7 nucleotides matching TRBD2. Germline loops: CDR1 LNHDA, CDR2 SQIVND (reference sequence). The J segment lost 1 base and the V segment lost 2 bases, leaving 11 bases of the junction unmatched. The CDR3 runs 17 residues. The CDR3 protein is CASSISRGLAASYEQYF. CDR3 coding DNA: TGTGCCAGTAGTATAAGTAGAGGGCTAGCGGCGTCCTACGAGCAGTACTTC.

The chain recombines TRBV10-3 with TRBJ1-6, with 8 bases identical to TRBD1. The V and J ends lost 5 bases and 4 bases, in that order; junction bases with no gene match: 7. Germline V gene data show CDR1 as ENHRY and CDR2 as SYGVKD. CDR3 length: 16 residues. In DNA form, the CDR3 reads TGTGCCATCAGTACGACAGGGGAGAGGTATAATTCACCCCTCCACTTT. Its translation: CAISTTGERYNSPLHF.

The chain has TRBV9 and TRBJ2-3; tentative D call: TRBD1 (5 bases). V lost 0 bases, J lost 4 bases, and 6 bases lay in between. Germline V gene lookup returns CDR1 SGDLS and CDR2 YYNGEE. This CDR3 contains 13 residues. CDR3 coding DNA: TGTGCCAGCAGCGTAGTGGGGCCAGATACGCAGTATTTT. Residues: CASSVVGPDTQYF.

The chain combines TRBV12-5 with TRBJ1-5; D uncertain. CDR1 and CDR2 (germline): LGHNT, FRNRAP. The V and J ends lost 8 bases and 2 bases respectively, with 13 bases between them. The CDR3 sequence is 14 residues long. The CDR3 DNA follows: TGTGCTAGTTTCTCCAGCGGGGGCAATCAGCCCCAGCATTTT. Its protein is CASFSSGGNQPQHF.